This is a list of T cell receptor beta chains from one sample in a study of OX40 agonist ivuxolimab in advanced cancers. Clones were sequenced by immunoSEQ multiplex PCR, and TCRdb holds only the in-frame ones, with some missing. Of 35,000 to 45,000 clones listed, approximately 91% are singletons. Source: CD4+ or CD8+ T cells sorted from blood, taken in a trial of the OX40 agonist ivuxolimab. Receptor source: an adult with an advanced solid tumor such as melanoma, head and neck, liver or kidney cancer. Each CDR3 is given with its conserved first and last residue. A D gene is named only where the DNA matches it firmly. Clone sizes are given selectively: once, few, many, or a class where the clone is expanded.

>once|.|TRBJ1-6|TRBV2
TGTGCCAGCAGTGAAAACCGGGGGAATTCACCCCTCCACTTT
CASSENRGNSPLHF
>.|.|TRBJ1-1|TRBV7-9
TGTGCCAGCAGGATACCCATGAACACTGAAGCTTTCTTT
CASRIPMNTEAFF
>.|.|TRBJ1-1|TRBV14
TGTGCCAGCAGCATTAGCCTGAACACTGAAGCTTTCTTT
CASSISLNTEAFF
>once|TRBD1|TRBJ1-1|TRBV4-3
TGCGCCAGCAGCCAAACCTACAGGGGAATGGCTGAAGCTTTCTTT
CASSQTYRGMAEAFF
>once|TRBD2|TRBJ2-1|TRBV7-8
TGTGCCAGCAGTGCCAGCGGGAGTACCTACAATGAGCAGTTCTTC
CASSASGSTYNEQFF
>.|TRBD1|TRBJ1-4|TRBV27
TGTGCCAGCAGTAAGTGGGACAGCCAAAAACTGTTTTTT
CASSKWDSQKLFF
>.|TRBD2|TRBJ2-3|TRBV6-5
TGTGCCAGCAGTTACGAGCGGGAGGTCACAGATACGCAGTATTTT
CASSYEREVTDTQYF
>.|TRBD2|TRBJ2-1|TRBV10-2
TGCGCCAGCAGTGAGATAGGGCTAGCGGGAGTAAGTGAGCAGTTCTTC
CASSEIGLAGVSEQFF
>.|.|TRBJ1-1|TRBV4-3
TGCGCCAGCAGCCAAGGATCCCTGGTTCCAGGGGCCACTGAAGCTTTCTTT
CASSQGSLVPGATEAFF
>.|.|TRBJ1-2|TRBV27
TGTGCCAGCAGTTTGACAGCGAACTATGGCTACACCTTC
CASSLTANYGYTF
>once|.|TRBJ1-4|TRBV25-1
TGTGCCAGCAGTCCCGTTAGTATGGGGACTAATGAAAAACTGTTTTTT
CASSPVSMGTNEKLFF
>medium-sized|.|TRBJ1-5|TRBV28
TGTGCCAGCACTCTAGAGTGGGGCCCCAATCAGCCCCAGCATTTT
CASTLEWGPNQPQHF
>.|.|TRBJ2-4|TRBV27
TGTGCCAGCAGTTTATCGATCCAAGGAAACATTCAGTACTTC
CASSLSIQGNIQYF
>.|TRBD1|TRBJ2-1|TRBV6-5
TGTGCCAGCAGTTACACCGGGACAGGCGGTAATGAGCAGTTCTTC
CASSYTGTGGNEQFF
>.|.|TRBJ2-2|TRBV6-5
TGTGCCAGCAGTTACTACAGAGAGAACACCGGGGAGCTGTTTTTT
CASSYYRENTGELFF
>.|TRBD2|TRBJ2-7|TRBV9
TGTGCCAGCAGCGTAGAGACTAGCGGGCTCTACGAGCAGTACTTC
CASSVETSGLYEQYF
>.|.|TRBJ1-1|TRBV7-9
TGTGCCAGCAGTTACAGGTCTAGCCCTGAAGCTTTCTTT
CASSYRSSPEAFF
>.|.|TRBJ1-3|TRBV6-6
TGTGCCAGCAGTTACTCGTCTGAGGGGGTAGTTAACACCATATATTTT
CASSYSSEGVVNTIYF
>.|TRBD1|TRBJ1-1|TRBV7-9
TGTGCCAGCAGCCCCCAGGGGGGACGAAACACTGAAGCTTTCTTT
CASSPQGGRNTEAFF
>medium-sized|.|TRBJ2-2|TRBV5-4
TGTGCCAGCAGCTTGGGGGTTGGGGCCGGGGAGCTGTTTTTT
CASSLGVGAGELFF
>.|.|TRBJ1-6|TRBV13
TGTGCCAGCAGCTTAAGGGATGCCTATAATTCACCCCTCCACTTT
CASSLRDAYNSPLHF
>.|.|TRBJ2-1|TRBV11-2
TGTGCCAGCAGCTCCTTCCCTCAGGCCCACTACAATGAGCAGTTCTTC
CASSSFPQAHYNEQFF
>once|TRBD1|TRBJ1-4|TRBV9
TGTGCCAGCAGCGTAGGTACAGGGGTGGGAGAAAAACTGTTTTTT
CASSVGTGVGEKLFF
>.|TRBD2|TRBJ2-1|TRBV5-8
TGTGCCAGCAGCTCCGCGGGGGAGAGGAGTGATGAGCAGTTCTTC
CASSSAGERSDEQFF
>.|TRBD1|TRBJ1-1|TRBV30
TGTGCCTGGAGTACAGGGGGCGCATACACTGAAGCTTTCTTT
CAWSTGGAYTEAFF
>once|TRBD2|TRBJ2-7|TRBV18
TGTGCCAGCTCACCAACTAGCGGGAGGCCCTCCTACGAGCAGTACTTC
CASSPTSGRPSYEQYF
>.|TRBD2|TRBJ2-5|TRBV19
TGTGCCAGTAGTGACAGCACAGGGCCTGGGATTTTGACTAGCGGCTCGTGGGAGACCCAGTACTTC
CASSDSTGPGILTSGSWETQYF
>.|.|TRBJ2-3|TRBV15
TGTGCCACCACCCGGGAACGTACTGATAGCACAGATACGCAGTATTTT
CATTRERTDSTDTQYF
>.|.|TRBJ1-4|TRBV11-3
TGTGCCAGCAGCCCCCGGGGCGAAAAACTGTTTTTT
CASSPRGEKLFF
>.|.|TRBJ1-5|TRBV15
TGTGCCACCAGCAGCTCAGGGGAACAGCCCCAGCATTTT
CATSSSGEQPQHF
>.|TRBD1|TRBJ1-1|TRBV9
TGTGCCAGCAGCACAGACAGGGACACTGAAGCTTTCTTT
CASSTDRDTEAFF
>.|TRBD1|TRBJ1-2|TRBV6-6
TGTGCCAGCATTCTAGGAACAGGGGACTATGGCTACACCTTC
CASILGTGDYGYTF
>.|TRBD1|TRBJ2-7|TRBV13
TGTGCCAGCAGCCGACAGAGGACAGGGGTCCACGAGCAGTACTTC
CASSRQRTGVHEQYF
>many|TRBD2|TRBJ2-7|TRBV30
TGTGCCTGGAGCCGACTCCCTAGCGGGGGGACCTACGAGCAGTACTTC
CAWSRLPSGGTYEQYF
>.|.|TRBJ1-2|TRBV4-3
TGCGCCAGCAGCCAGACCCGGGCCAGTGGGTATGGCTACACCTTC
CASSQTRASGYGYTF
>.|TRBD2|TRBJ2-1|TRBV14
TGTGCCAGCAGCCAAGATTGGCGCGGGAGAGGTGATGAGCAGTTCTTC
CASSQDWRGRGDEQFF
>.|TRBD1|TRBJ2-3|TRBV4-1
TGCGCCAGCAGCCAGGCGGGACAGGGAGAAGATACGCAGTATTTT
CASSQAGQGEDTQYF
>.|.|TRBJ2-1|TRBV7-9
TGTGCCAGCAGCCCCCGCGGCTCCTACAATGAGCAGTTCTTC
CASSPRGSYNEQFF
>once|.|TRBJ2-7|TRBV6-1
TGTGCCAGCAGTGAAGCAGGCAGCTTCATTACCTACGAGCAGTACTTC
CASSEAGSFITYEQYF
>.|.|TRBJ2-3|TRBV27
TGTGCCAGCAGCCTCGGCGCGCGCACAGATACGCAGTATTTT
CASSLGARTDTQYF
>.|.|TRBJ2-7|TRBV5-6
TGTGCCAGCAGCTTTGGCTCCTACGAGCAGTACTTC
CASSFGSYEQYF
>.|.|TRBJ2-2|TRBV27
TGTGCCAGCAGTTACCAAGGCCCCACCGGGGAGCTGTTTTTT
CASSYQGPTGELFF
>.|.|TRBJ1-1|TRBV19
TGTGCCAGTAGTCCCCGAGCGGCAGGGGTCGACACTGAAGCTTTCTTT
CASSPRAAGVDTEAFF
>.|TRBD2|TRBJ2-1|TRBV27
TGTGCCAGCAGTTTAGTCGGCGGGAGGGCCAGCAACAATGAGCAGTTCTTC
CASSLVGGRASNNEQFF
>.|.|TRBJ2-1|TRBV18
TGTGCCAGCTCACCACCGGGCAATGAGCAGTTCTTC
CASSPPGNEQFF
>.|.|TRBJ1-2|TRBV2
TGTGCCAGCATCCCTACGGGGGAATTACGTGGCTACACCTTC
CASIPTGELRGYTF
>.|TRBD1|TRBJ1-2|TRBV4-1
TGCGCCAGCAGCCACGGGCCGGGACAGCTTAACTATGGCTACACCTTC
CASSHGPGQLNYGYTF
>.|.|TRBJ2-7|TRBV29-1
TGCAGCGTTGAATCGGCGAGGGACCAGACGGACCCCGCTGGGCTCTATCGGCAGTACTTC
CSVESARDQTDPAGLYRQYF
>.|.|TRBJ2-7|TRBV11-2
TGTGCCAGCAGCTTAGTAGCAAGCCTATACGAGCAGTACTTC
CASSLVASLYEQYF
>.|.|TRBJ2-3|TRBV9
TGTGCCAGCAGCGTAGGGGTGACAGATACGCAGTATTTT
CASSVGVTDTQYF
>.|.|TRBJ2-7|TRBV11-2
TGTGCCAGCAGCTTGGCCGCCGGGACTTCCTACGAGCAGTACTTC
CASSLAAGTSYEQYF
>.|.|TRBJ2-3|TRBV6-5
TGTGCCAGCAGTTACGGGGGTAGCACAGATACGCAGTATTTT
CASSYGGSTDTQYF